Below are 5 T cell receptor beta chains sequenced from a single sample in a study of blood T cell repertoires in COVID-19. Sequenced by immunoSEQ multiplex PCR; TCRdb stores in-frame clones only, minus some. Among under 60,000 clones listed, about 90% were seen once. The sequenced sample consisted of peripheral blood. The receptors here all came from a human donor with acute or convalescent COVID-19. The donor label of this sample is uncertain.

The CDR3 loop is CASSVGTGGDYGYTF. CDR3 DNA sequence: TGTGCCAGCAGTGTGGGGACAGGGGGCGACTATGGCTACACCTTC. This chain joins TRBV2 and TRBJ1-2; 12 bases are shared with TRBD1. The junction had 3 bases not matched to a gene; V was cut back by 4 bases and J by 3 bases. CDR1 and CDR2 from the germline V gene are SNHLY and FYNNEI. CDR3 length equals 15 residues.

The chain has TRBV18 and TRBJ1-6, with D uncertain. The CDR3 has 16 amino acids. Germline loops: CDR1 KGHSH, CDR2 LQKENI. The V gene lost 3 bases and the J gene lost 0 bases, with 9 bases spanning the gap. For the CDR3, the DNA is TGTGCCAGCTCACCCATCGGGAGCTCCTATAATTCACCCCTCCACTTT. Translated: CASSPIGSSYNSPLHF.

The CDR3 nucleotides are TGTGCCAGCAGTGAAATTGGGCAGGGGACATCGGAGACCCAGTACTTC. Translating gives CASSEIGQGTSETQYF. This rearrangement joins TRBV2 to TRBJ2-5; weak D call: TRBD1 (6 bases). The germline gives CDR1 SNHLY, CDR2 FYNNEI. Trimming shortened V by 2 bases and J by 5 bases, and 18 bases separated the two germline ends. The CDR3 covers 16 residues.

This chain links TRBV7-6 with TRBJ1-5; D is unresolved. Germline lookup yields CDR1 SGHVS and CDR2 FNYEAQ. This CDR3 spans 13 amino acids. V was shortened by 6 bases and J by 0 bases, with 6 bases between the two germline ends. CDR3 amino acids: CASSRSSNQPQHF. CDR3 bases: TGTGCCAGCAGTCGGAGTAGCAATCAGCCCCAGCATTTT. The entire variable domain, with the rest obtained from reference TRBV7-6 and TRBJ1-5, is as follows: GAGVSQSPRYKVTKRGQDVALRCDPISGHVSLYWYRQALGQGPEFLTYFNYEAQQDKSGLPNDRFSAERPEGSISTLTIQRTEQRDSAMYRCASSRSSNQPQHFGDGTRLSIL.

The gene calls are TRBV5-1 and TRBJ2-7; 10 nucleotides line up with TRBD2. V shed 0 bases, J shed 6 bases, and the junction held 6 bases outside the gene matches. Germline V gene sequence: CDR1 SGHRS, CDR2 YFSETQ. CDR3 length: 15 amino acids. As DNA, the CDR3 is TGCGCCAGCAGCTTGGGTAGCGGGGGGCAGAGCGAGCAGTACGTC. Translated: CASSLGSGGQSEQYV.